This T cell receptor beta chain was profiled in a study of cytomegalovirus exposure and HLA in healthy donors (dated by TCRdb to 2017 to 2019). About the full investigation: In an earlier analysis of several hundred of the donors, about 260 Gb of sequence data and 117 million unique TCR beta sequences from roughly 200 million T cells were reported. An early release covering 500 to 750 HLA-typed donors comprised 300 to 350 gigabases of sequencing data and approximately 80 million unique TCR sequences. Among the roughly 390 genotyped donors, approximately 81% belonged to the genetic ancestry cluster associated with self-reported Caucasian donors. The study aimed to test whether cataloging public T cell receptors could reveal signatures of past pathogen exposure. The T cell repertoires of under 750 subjects were profiled by immunosequencing and related to cytomegalovirus serostatus. Besides the first cohort of around 700 subjects, a separate validation cohort made up of over 95 different subjects was used. High-throughput TCR immunosequencing, statistical association of individual TCRs with disease status, and machine learning were combined to predict cytomegalovirus infection status. To study patterns of TCR occurrence, a later analysis re-analyzed previously published TCR beta repertoires from more than 550 donors and added high-resolution HLA genotyping. In the later analysis, no new phenotypic data were used to find candidate immune exposures; instead, reliance was placed on TCR beta sequences and their occurrence across donors. An earlier analysis of approximately 580 of the donors used high-throughput TCR beta sequencing to judge whether each TCR beta V gene segment behaved as functional or pseudogenic. Alongside the repertoire data, information on donor age, sex, ethnicity and CMV serostatus was compiled. A later genetic analysis took genome-wide SNP genotypes for about three fifths of the 666 donors and used that subset as a discovery cohort. Every discovery cohort repertoire had been produced on one sequencing platform. Class I and class II HLA loci were covered by the typing at four-digit resolution. The number of donors typed differed by locus, with 629-630 for A, B, C, DRB1 and DQB1, around 520 for DQA1, 600 to 610 for DPA1, and 400 to 490 for DPB1. Roughly 5 DR-DQ haplotypes were handled as single units for association and clustering, since linkage in the cohort was strong. On average, roughly 240,000 unique TCR beta nucleotide sequences were sequenced per donor among roughly 430 genotyped donors of the cohort, with 15% to 20% of those sequences being non-productive.

The full study reports these points: A total of 150 to 200 TCR beta chains were listed by the study as associated with cytomegalovirus. Several of the top co-occurrence clusters appeared to be linked to parvovirus B19, influenza, CMV and Epstein-Barr virus, according to a later analysis. An association between a missense DCLRE1C variant and V-gene and J-gene trimming of TCR beta chains was found in a later genetic analysis and replicated in an independent cohort. In an earlier analysis of approximately 590 of the donors, most TCR beta V segments appeared in productive rearrangements about 87% or about 30% of the time, broadly matching IMGT annotations. Compared with the 666-donor mean, donors in an Asian-associated ancestry cluster had fewer N-insertions in productive TCRs, according to a later genetic analysis. The presence/absence analyses assumed that sequencing depth was roughly uniform across donors, and that assumption may not be true. The classifier was reported to diagnose cytomegalovirus status with high specificity and sensitivity in both the original and validation cohorts. Correlated functional status among segregating V segments might reflect linkage disequilibrium, but an unknown experimental factor could not be ruled out. Because HLA typing was missing for some donors at each locus, association tests included only the typed subset. For the cohort, immune exposure information was limited to CMV serostatus. The sequencing pipeline was judged likely to have produced a cluster of highly shared sequence variants as a technical artifact. A later analysis found that HLA-associated TCR beta chains were more clonally expanded and had lower generation probabilities than equally common non-associated chains. Specific HLA alleles were associated with over 15,000 TCR beta sequences at a false discovery rate of 0.05 in a later analysis. According to a later analysis, most CMV-associated TCR beta chains appeared to be HLA-restricted, and the HLA associations seemed to be driven largely by CMV exposure. It was suggested by the authors that the approach could potentially be generalized to other disease states and immunological phenotypes. Most TCR sequences were observed very rarely across donors, whereas some public TCRs were present in many individuals. In this cohort, only TCR beta chains were sequenced, and detectable features were limited by the absence of alpha or paired-chain data. A further reported finding was that TCR beta sequences accurately predicted the HLA-A and HLA-B alleles for most subjects in the first cohort. In a later analysis, the rate of TCR association differed among HLA loci, with DRB1 alleles having the most associated TCRs and HLA-C alleles having the fewest. Three of the identified cytomegalovirus-associated TCR beta chains were confirmed in vitro to be specific for cytomegalovirus antigens. Some IMGT-functional V segments, including TRBV6-2 and TRBV6-3, could not be told apart with the 87-base-pair reads, so those segments were excluded. Strong co-occurrence of HLA alleles, especially DR and DQ, made assigning TCR associations to individual alleles difficult. Because counts were too low, some 17 rarely observed V segments, including chromosome 9 orphons, were excluded from the earlier analysis of some 590 of the donors.

In total, about 650 healthy bone marrow donors made up the cohort. Cohort members were all nominally healthy when sampled, although unrecorded immune exposures were likely present. The donor tested CMV seropositive, placing the donor among the roughly 300 seropositive members of the cohort. A peripheral blood sample was provided by each donor, and peripheral blood mononuclear cells were used for TCR beta sequencing. The Qiagen DNeasy Blood Extraction Kit was used to extract genomic DNA from the blood cell samples. V gives up 4 bases and J gives up 4 bases, and the segment between their germline ends measures 13 bases. CDR1 and CDR2, per the germline V gene, are MDHEN and SYDVKM. Its CDR3 holds 14 amino acids, cysteine through phenylalanine. The retained sequence is limited to the CDR3, 42 bases, with the frame set at the first base. On this clone itself: What antigen it recognizes has not been identified. No much larger clone is present one base from it, and per-base qualities are unavailable.

The library was generated by the immunoSEQ multiplex PCR assay. For the multiplex PCR, a mixture combining 60 forward primers for TCR Vbeta segments and 13 reverse primers for TCR Jbeta segments was used. The CDR3 region of rearranged TCR beta genes was amplified from genomic DNA by a multiplex PCR assay. On the Illumina HiSeq System, the amplified TCR beta libraries were sequenced as 87-base-pair reads. Per the authors' processing: A later analysis counted approximately 84 million unique TCR beta chains across the approximately 700 repertoires, and about 10 million of these chains were shared by at least two donors. A nearest-neighbor algorithm error-corrected the raw reads and collapsed the reads into unique sequences, merging closely related sequences to remove PCR and sequencing errors. Alignment of CDR3 sequences to IMGT reference sequences was used to assign V, D and J gene segments. For a sequence to be retained, at least a six-nucleotide match to both a V gene segment and a J gene segment was required. A rearrangement counted as productive if the CDR3 had no stop codons and remained in frame with V and J, and every other rearrangement counted as non-productive. Following IMGT convention, CDR3 was defined as the stretch from the second conserved V-encoded cysteine to the conserved J-encoded phenylalanine. In an earlier analysis of 500 to 650 of the donors, sequences lacking an unambiguous match to a single V gene segment were excluded. An earlier analysis of 587 of the donors classified V segments as functional when productive rearrangements were above 56.7% and as segregating when the standard deviation between donors was above 5%. A statistical classification framework was developed to diagnose cytomegalovirus status using the catalog of TCR beta chain sequences. V and J gene assignment, in a later analysis, came from comparing TCR nucleotide sequences with IMGT/GENE-DB human TR gene sequences. Using the TCRdist pipeline, a later analysis assigned CDR3 sequences along with most-parsimonious VDJ recombination scenarios. A later analysis defined each TCR beta chain by its CDR3 amino acid sequence plus V-gene family, and excluded reads lacking a unique V-gene family. A later analysis removed roughly 590 highly shared, low-generation-probability nucleotide sequences to deal with suspected cross-contamination and a sequencing artifact. In a later analysis, a clonal expansion index for each public chain was calculated from normalized within-repertoire ranks of inferred template counts. In a later analysis, generation probabilities were computed with a VDJ recombination model fitted to out-of-frame rearrangements, and the resulting probabilities were checked against IGoR. In a later analysis, TCR-TCR, TCR-HLA and TCR-CMV co-occurrence was scored with hypergeometric tests, and a repertoire-size bias correction was applied to TCR pairs. To estimate false discovery rates, a later analysis permuted the HLA or CMV assignments 20 times. In a later analysis, co-occurring TCRs were grouped using DBSCAN, with TCRdist sequence similarity added in when clustering inside HLA-allele-positive subsets. Repertoires with fewer than 30,000 or more than 120,000 public chains were left out of co-occurrence clustering, as were roughly five repertoires with anomalous nucleotide sharing. The table was pulled from immuneACCESS by TCRdb, which kept in-frame rearrangements only. Such tables lose some clones; where checked, under half of the loss comes from unresolved V genes, and the rest has no known cause. That table is the source of V, J and clone size, and D and trimming were worked out from the DNA. The sample contains approximately 160,000 clones, more than 65% of them found a single time. 1% to 1.5% of the sample goes to the ten largest clones.

The receptor chain draws on TRBV28 and TRBJ1-2; no D gene can be assigned with confidence. The clonotype originates from a man in his forties or fifties in good health and CMV-seropositive. The sequencing input was PBMCs. CDR3 sequence: CASSSQSVFYGYTF. The bases read TGTGCCAGCAGTTCACAAAGCGTCTTCTATGGCTACACCTTC.